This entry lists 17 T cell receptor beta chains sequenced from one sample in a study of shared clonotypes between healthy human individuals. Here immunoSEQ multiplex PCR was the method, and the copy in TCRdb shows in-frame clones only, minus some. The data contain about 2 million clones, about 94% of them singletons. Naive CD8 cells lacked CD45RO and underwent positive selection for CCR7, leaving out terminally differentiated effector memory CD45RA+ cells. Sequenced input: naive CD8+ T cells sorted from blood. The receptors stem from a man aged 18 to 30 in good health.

The CDR3 region is CASSLEGAPGEQYF. CDR3 DNA sequence: TGCGCCAGCAGCTTGGAGGGGGCGCCGGGAGAGCAGTACTTC. This sequence joins TRBV5-1 and TRBJ2-7, with TRBD1 identical over 7 bases. Germline values: CDR1 SGHRS, CDR2 YFSETQ. The CDR3 contains 14 residues. J lost 7 bases, V lost 0 bases, and 7 bases had no gene match.

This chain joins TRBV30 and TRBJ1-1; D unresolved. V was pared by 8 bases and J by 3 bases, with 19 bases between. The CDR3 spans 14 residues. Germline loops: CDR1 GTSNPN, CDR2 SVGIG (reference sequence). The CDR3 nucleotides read TGTGCCCAGCATCTGGGTGCCGAGGACACTGAAGCTTTCTTT. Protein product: CAQHLGAEDTEAFF.

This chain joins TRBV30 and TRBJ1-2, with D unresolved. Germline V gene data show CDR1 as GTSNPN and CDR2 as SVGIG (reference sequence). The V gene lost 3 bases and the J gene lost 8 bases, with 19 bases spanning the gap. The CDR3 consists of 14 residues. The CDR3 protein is CAWSVPGSPSGYTF. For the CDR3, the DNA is TGTGCCTGGAGCGTACCTGGGAGTCCGAGCGGCTACACCTTC.

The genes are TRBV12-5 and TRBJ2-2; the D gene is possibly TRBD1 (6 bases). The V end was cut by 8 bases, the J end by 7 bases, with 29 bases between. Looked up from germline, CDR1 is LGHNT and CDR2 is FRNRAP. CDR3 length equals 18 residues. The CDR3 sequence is CASPGHGKGRVRHGELFF. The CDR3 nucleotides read TGTGCTAGTCCGGGACACGGAAAGGGCCGGGTTCGTCACGGGGAGCTGTTTTTT.

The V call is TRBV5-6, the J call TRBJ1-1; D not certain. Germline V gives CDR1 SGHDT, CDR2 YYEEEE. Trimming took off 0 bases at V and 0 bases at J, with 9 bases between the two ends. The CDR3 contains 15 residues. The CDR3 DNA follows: TGTGCCAGCAGCTTGGTCGCGGGGTTGAACACTGAAGCTTTCTTT. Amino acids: CASSLVAGLNTEAFF.

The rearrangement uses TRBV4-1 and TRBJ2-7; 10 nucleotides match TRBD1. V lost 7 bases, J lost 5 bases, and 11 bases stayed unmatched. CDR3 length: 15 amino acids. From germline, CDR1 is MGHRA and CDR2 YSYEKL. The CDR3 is CASTPTGTGDHEQYF. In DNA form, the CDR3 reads TGCGCCAGCACCCCTACGGGGACAGGGGATCACGAGCAGTACTTC.

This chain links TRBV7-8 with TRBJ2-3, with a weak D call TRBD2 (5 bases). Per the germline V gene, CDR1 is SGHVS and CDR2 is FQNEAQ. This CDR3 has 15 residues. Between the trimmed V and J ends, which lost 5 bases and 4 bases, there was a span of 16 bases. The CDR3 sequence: CASSPHIGDADTQYF. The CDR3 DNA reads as TGTGCCAGCAGCCCCCACATCGGGGATGCAGATACGCAGTATTTT.

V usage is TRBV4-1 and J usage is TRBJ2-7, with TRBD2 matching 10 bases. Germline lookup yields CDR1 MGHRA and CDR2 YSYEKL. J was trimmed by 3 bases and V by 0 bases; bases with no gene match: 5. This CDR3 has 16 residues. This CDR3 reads CASSQDPQREGYEQYF. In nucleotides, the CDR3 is TGCGCCAGCAGCCAAGATCCCCAGCGGGAGGGCTACGAGCAGTACTTC.

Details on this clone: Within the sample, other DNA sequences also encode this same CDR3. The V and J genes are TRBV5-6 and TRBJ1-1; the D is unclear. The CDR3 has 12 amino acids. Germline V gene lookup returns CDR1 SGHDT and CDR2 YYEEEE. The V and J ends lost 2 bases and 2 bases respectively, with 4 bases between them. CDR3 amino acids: CASSFSNTEAFF. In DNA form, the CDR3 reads TGTGCCAGCAGCTTTTCAAACACTGAAGCTTTCTTT.

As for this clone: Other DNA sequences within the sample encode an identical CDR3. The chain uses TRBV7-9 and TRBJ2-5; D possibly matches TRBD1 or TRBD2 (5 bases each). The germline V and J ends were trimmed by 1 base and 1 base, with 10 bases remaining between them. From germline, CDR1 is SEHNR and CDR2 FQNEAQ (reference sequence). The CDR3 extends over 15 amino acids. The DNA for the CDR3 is TGTGCCAGCAGCTTAGGGCCCGGGACCCAAGAGACCCAGTACTTC. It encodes CASSLGPGTQETQYF.

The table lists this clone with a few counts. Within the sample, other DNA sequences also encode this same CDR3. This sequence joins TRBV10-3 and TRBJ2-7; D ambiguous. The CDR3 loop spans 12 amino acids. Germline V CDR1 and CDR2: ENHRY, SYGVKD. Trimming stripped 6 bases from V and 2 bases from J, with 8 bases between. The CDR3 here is CAIRTETYEQYF. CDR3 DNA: TGTGCCATCAGGACGGAAACCTACGAGCAGTACTTC.

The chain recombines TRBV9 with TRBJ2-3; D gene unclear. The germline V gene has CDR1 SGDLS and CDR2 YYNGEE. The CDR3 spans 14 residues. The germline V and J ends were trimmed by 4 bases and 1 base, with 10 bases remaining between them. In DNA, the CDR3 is TGTGCCAGCAGCCTCCTCGAAGGCACAGATACGCAGTATTTT. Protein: CASSLLEGTDTQYF.

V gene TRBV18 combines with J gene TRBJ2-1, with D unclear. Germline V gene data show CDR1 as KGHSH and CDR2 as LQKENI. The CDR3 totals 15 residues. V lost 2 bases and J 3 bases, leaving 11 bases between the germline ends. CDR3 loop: CASSPGPPDYNEQFF. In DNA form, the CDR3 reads TGTGCCAGCTCACCAGGACCCCCAGACTACAATGAGCAGTTCTTC.

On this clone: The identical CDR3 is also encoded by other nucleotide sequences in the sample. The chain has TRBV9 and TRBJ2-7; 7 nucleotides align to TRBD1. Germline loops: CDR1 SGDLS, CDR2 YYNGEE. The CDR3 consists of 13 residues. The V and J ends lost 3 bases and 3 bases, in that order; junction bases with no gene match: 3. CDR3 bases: TGTGCCAGCAGCGGTACAGGGGACTACGAGCAGTACTTC. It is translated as CASSGTGDYEQYF.

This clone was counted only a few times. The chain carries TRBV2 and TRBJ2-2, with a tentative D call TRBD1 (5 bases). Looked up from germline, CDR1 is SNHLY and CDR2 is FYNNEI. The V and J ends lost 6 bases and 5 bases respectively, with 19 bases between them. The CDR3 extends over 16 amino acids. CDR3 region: CASSRVHPSGTGELFF. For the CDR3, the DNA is TGTGCCAGCAGCCGGGTCCATCCCTCAGGGACCGGGGAGCTGTTTTTT. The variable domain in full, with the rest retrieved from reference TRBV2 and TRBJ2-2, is EPEVTQTPSHQVTQMGQEVILRCVPISNHLYFYWYRQILGQKVEFLVSFYNNEISEKSEIFDDQFSVERPDGSNFTLKIRSTKLEDSAMYFCASSRVHPSGTGELFFGEGSRLTVL.

CDR3 in amino acids: CASSLVSADKYF. The CDR3 nucleotides read TGTGCCAGCAGCTTAGTATCGGCGGACAAATATTTT. The V and J genes are TRBV7-9 and TRBJ1-3; D perhaps matches TRBD1 (5 bases). The V and J ends lost 1 base and 15 bases respectively, with 13 bases between them. The CDR3 runs 12 residues. Germline assignment: CDR1 SEHNR and CDR2 FQNEAQ (reference sequence). Full variable domain (rest looked up from reference TRBV7-9 and TRBJ1-3): DTGVSQNPRHKITKRGQNVTFRCDPISEHNRLYWYRQTLGQGPEFLTYFQNEAQLEKSRLLSDRFSAERPKGSFSTLEIQRTEQGDSAMYLCASSLVSADKYFGEGSWLTVV.

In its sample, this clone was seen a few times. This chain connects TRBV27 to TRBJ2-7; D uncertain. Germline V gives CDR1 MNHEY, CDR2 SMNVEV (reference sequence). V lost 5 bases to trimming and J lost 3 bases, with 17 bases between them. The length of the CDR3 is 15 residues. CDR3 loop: CASSRTGHAGYEQYF. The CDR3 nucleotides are TGTGCCAGCAGTCGGACCGGGCACGCTGGCTACGAGCAGTACTTC.